This T cell receptor (beta chain) was found in a study of identical twins. Regarding the study as a whole: Out-of-frame TCR alpha sharing observed in monozygotic twins exceeded model estimates.

On this clonotype: Its cognate antigen is unknown.

This CDR3 is built from 15 residues. The ends were cut back, 3 bases at V and 7 bases at J, with 16 bases in the middle. cDNA molecules carried unique molecular identifiers, and template switching added a universal primer site. One entry per CDR3 protein results from TCRdb running MiXCR on the 5' RACE reads. The sample has around 510,000 distinct CDR3 sequences, roughly an eighth seen once. The sample was also reused in another study, on yellow fever vaccine responses in identical twins.

The TCR comes from a woman in her late teens or twenties in good health. This chain links TRBV12-3 or TRBV12-4 with TRBJ2-1, with D hard to call. Material: CD4+ T cells sorted from blood. In nucleotides, the CDR3 is TGTGCCAGCAGTTTGGCCCCCTCCTCGCGTAATGAGCAGTTCTTC. It codes for CASSLAPSSRNEQFF.